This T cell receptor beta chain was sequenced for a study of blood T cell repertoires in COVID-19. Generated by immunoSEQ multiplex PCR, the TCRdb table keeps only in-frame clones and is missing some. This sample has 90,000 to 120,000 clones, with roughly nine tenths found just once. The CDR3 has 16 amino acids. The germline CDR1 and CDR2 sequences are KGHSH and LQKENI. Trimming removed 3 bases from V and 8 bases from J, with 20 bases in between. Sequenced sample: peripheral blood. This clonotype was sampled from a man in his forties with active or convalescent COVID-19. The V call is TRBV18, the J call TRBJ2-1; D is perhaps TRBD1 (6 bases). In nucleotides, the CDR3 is TGTGCCAGCTCACCCTCCCCAGGGGAAGGGGTGGATGAGCAGTTCTTC. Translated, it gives CASSPSPGEGVDEQFF.